This TCR beta chain is drawn from a study of spatial heterogeneity in lung cancer. Study-wide context: Where they were available, follow-up PBMC samples were sequenced, at a median of around 24 months after resection.

This clonotype was observed at least ten times. Described time point: blood at routine non-recurrence follow-up after resection. Sequencing was performed on whole RNA extracted from tumor and nontumor lung tissue, or from frozen PBMC, and the material was left unsorted. Each CDR3 protein is one row after TCRdb ran MiXCR on the 5' RACE reads. This table holds 25,000 to 35,000 distinct CDR3 sequences, 5.4% found once. This receptor was obtained from a female donor with early-stage non-small cell lung cancer. This material consisted of PBMCs, taken at follow-up.

The CDR3 DNA follows: TGTGCCAGCAGCTTATCCCCCCCCGGCACCGGGGAGCTGTTTTTT. Protein sequence: CASSLSPPGTGELFF. The chain uses TRBV7-9 and TRBJ2-2, with D uncertain. The CDR3 totals 15 residues. V lost 2 bases, J lost 4 bases, and 11 bases lay in between. The germline V gene encodes CDR1 SEHNR and CDR2 FQNEAQ (reference sequence).